This paragraph reports one TCR beta chain. Its antigen is as yet unknown. The data were taken from a study of blood T cells in healthy people across ages. Next came a second PCR, run for about 7 to 12 cycles, which used a sample-barcoded 5' primer along with a J-beta primer mix. Via MiXCR, TCRdb re-called the 5' RACE reads, giving one row per CDR3 protein. The sample includes around 500,000 distinct CDR3 sequences, around 50% seen only once; the top ten take 20% to 25%. Study findings and constraints: The lack of PBMC sorting stopped any conclusive naive versus antigen-experienced comparison. Per million T cells, the diversity of TCR beta decreased roughly linearly as age advanced.

V lost 0 bases and J lost 2, with 9 bases in between. The length of the CDR3 is 15 residues. In germline, CDR1 is LGHDT, CDR2 YNNKEL (reference sequence). Material: blood. V usage is TRBV3-1 and J usage is TRBJ2-3; possibly TRBD2 for D (6 bases). The TCR sequence derives from a man older than 75 in good health. The CDR3 region has the DNA TGTGCCAGCAGCCAAGAATGGCGGGACACAGATACGCAGTATTTT. Translation: CASSQEWRDTDTQYF.